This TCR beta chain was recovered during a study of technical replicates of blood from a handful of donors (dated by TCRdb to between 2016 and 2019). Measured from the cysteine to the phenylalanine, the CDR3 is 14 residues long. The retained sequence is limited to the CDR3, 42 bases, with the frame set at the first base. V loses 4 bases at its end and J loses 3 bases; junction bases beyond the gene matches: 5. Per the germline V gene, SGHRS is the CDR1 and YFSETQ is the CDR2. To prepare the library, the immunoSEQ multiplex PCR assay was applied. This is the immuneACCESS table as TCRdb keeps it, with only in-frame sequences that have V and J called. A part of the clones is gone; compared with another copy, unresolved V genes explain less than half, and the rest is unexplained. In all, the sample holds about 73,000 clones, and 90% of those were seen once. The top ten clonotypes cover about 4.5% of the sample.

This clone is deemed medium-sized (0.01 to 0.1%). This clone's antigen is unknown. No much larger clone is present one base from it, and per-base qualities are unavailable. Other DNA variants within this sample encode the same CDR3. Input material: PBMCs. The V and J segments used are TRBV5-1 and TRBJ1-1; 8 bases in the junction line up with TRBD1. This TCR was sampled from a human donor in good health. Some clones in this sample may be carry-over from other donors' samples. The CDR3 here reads CASSPAGGYTEAFF. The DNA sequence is TGCGCCAGCAGCCCGGCAGGGGGCTACACTGAAGCTTTCTTT.